This TCR beta chain was obtained from a study of T cell repertoires in cytomegalovirus infection. Study-wide background: Both recently identified HLA-C-restricted and well-studied HLA-B-restricted CMV epitopes were used in the study. Both CMV infection and a matching HLA type were indicated by public TCR beta signatures.

MiXCR was run by TCRdb on the reads, yielding one entry per CDR3 protein. The table includes 450,000 to 550,000 distinct CDR3 sequences, about two fifths detected once. Study results and limitations: Ex vivo, HLA-C-restricted CMV-specific TCR beta clonotypes prevailed over the rest of the response. Identification of carriers of CMV plus the relevant HLA was performed using cumulative public TCR beta family frequency.

The V and J ends lost 2 bases and 3 bases respectively, with 17 bases between them. There are 16 residues in the CDR3. Germline CDR1 and CDR2: MNHGY and SAAAGT. Comment on this clonotype: Its target is not known.

The J gene is TRBJ2-7, the V gene TRBV6-8; D may correspond to TRBD1 or TRBD2 (6 bases each). This clonotype was obtained from a human donor in good health (CMV status not recorded). Some clones in this sample may be carry-over from other donors' samples. The source material was cultured PBMCs, sampled from culture after CMV antigen stimulation. The CDR3 nucleotides are TGTGCCAGCAGTTACCGGGGGCGGTTTTCCCACTACGAGCAGTACTTC. It is translated as CASSYRGRFSHYEQYF.